This TCR beta chain appears in the sequencing data of a study of identical twins (dated by TCRdb to about 2016). Notes on the research overall: To test whether fetal clonotypes persist, this study deep-sequenced TCR alpha and beta repertoires from monozygotic twins, from unrelated adults of various ages, and from cord blood. To rule out contamination, replicate twin experiments were performed at different times with different library preparation protocols.

Findings and caveats that apply to the study as a whole: Compared with coincidental sharing between unrelated individuals, an excess of low generation-probability sequences was observed among out-of-frame TCR alpha sequences shared between twins. Zero-insertion analyses could be partly confounded by invariant T cells such as MAIT and iNKT, although diverse VJ usage argued against such confounding for most clonotypes. Excess twin sharing in beta out-of-frame sequences was weaker because fewer shared sequences lowered the signal-to-noise ratio. Out-of-frame TCR alpha sharing in monozygotic twins was systematically underestimated by recombination models, whereas sharing between unrelated individuals was in agreement with the recombination models. Because the same donors could not be followed over many years, conclusions were based on cross-sectional statistical analysis. Abundant cord blood beta clonotypes had fewer insertions, young adult naive repertoires showed a similar but weaker trend, and memory repertoires showed no such trend.

CDR1 and CDR2 were assigned from the germline V gene as WSHSY and SAAADI. V loses 3 bases, J loses 8 bases, and the germline ends lie 11 bases apart. Reading from cysteine to phenylalanine, the CDR3 counts 14 amino acids. The retained sequence is limited to the CDR3, 42 bases, with the frame set at the first base. Details on this clonotype: There is no known antigen for this receptor. Base qualities were left out, and no much larger clone turns up one base away.

Every donor was a healthy Caucasian. Three unrelated non-twin adults were also sequenced: a male aged 18 to 30, a male aged 50 to 60 and a female aged 50 to 60. Miltenyi CD45RO+ enrichment and human naive T-cell isolation kits were used to isolate memory (CD45RO+) and naive T cells from PBMC. The library was made by 5' RACE. TCRdb lists the instrument as Illumina HiSeq 2000. Template switching added a universal primer binding site, and the final cDNA carried a unique molecular identifier that allowed TCR cDNA molecules to be counted accurately. Specific primers in the conserved constant-segment region were used to synthesize first-strand cDNA for TCR alpha and beta chains. Each cDNA library was double barcoded, with a SMART-Mk sample barcode plus Illumina barcodes, to control for contamination. TruSeq adapter sequences and Illumina sample barcodes were added in two successive PCR steps. The TCR alpha and beta cDNA libraries were sequenced on the Illumina HiSeq platform using custom primers. Concerning the study's data processing: Unique molecular identifiers were extracted from raw reads with MiGEC, and CDR3 positions were determined with MiXCR. For each individual, recombination models were inferred using an EM algorithm with the repgenHMM and IGoR tools. The tcR package in R was used for shared clonotype analysis, with sharing normalized by the product of cloneset sizes. To study raw recombination without the effects of thymic and clonal selection, out-of-frame nonproductive sequences were analyzed. The public reads were quality trimmed at Q25 with fastp and then assembled into clones with MiXCR by TCRdb, keeping productive beta chains. Each CDR3 protein appears once, grouped with its most common genes and DNA. TCRdb's processing, not the study's, gives the V and J calls here. Across this sample there are 420,000 or so distinct CDR3 sequences, with less than 20% seen only once. The biggest ten clones account for 12% of the sample.

The TCR sequence derives from a man in his fifties in good health. The sample was naive T cells sorted from blood. The cell subset or site label, read with the paper, signifies: cells isolated with a human naive T-cell isolation kit. Here the chain combines TRBV10-2 and TRBJ1-6, with no confident D gene call. At the DNA level, the sequence is TGCGCCAGCAGTGACGCGGCAGGTCATTCACCCCTCCACTTT. Its protein is CASSDAAGHSPLHF.